The 5 T cell receptor beta chains listed next were all sequenced from one sample in a study of T cells after yellow fever vaccination. Each CDR3 protein is one row after TCRdb ran MiXCR on the 5' RACE reads. The sample lists 200,000 to 300,000 distinct CDR3 sequences, roughly 4% occurring once. The source was PBMCs, collected 15 days after the yellow fever booster vaccination. The receptors come from a man aged 18 to 30 who received the YFV17D yellow fever vaccine.

This clonotype came up many times. V gene TRBV6-6 combines with J gene TRBJ1-6; no clear D gene. V lost 6 bases to trimming and J lost 10 bases, with 13 bases between them. Germline V gene lookup returns CDR1 MNHNY and CDR2 SVGAGI (reference sequence). CDR3 size: 13 residues. The CDR3 spells CASSTRVGSPLHF. The CDR3 DNA sequence: TGTGCCAGCAGCACAAGAGTGGGCTCACCCCTCCACTTT.

This clonotype was observed at least ten times. V gene TRBV25-1 combines with J gene TRBJ1-6; D not resolved. Germline-derived CDR1 and CDR2 are MGHDK and SYGVNS. Trimming pared 6 bases from V and 0 bases from J, leaving 9 bases between. The CDR3 runs to 15 residues. The CDR3 loop reads CASRDGSSYNSPLHF. As DNA, the CDR3 is TGTGCCAGCAGGGACGGTAGCTCCTATAATTCACCCCTCCACTTT.

This clonotype appeared many times. The chain couples TRBV18 to TRBJ1-5; no reliable D call. This CDR3 has 13 residues. V lost 5 bases and J lost 13, with 18 bases in between. Germline V gives CDR1 KGHSH, CDR2 LQKENI. The CDR3 DNA sequence: TGTGCCAGCTCATTAGACCGGGCTCCCGGGCAGCATTTT. It specifies CASSLDRAPGQHF.

This clonotype was picked up many times. The V gene is TRBV7-9, the J gene TRBJ2-7; no firm D call. V shed 1 base and J shed 6 bases, with 4 bases lying between them. Germline V gene data show CDR1 as SEHNR and CDR2 as FQNEAQ (reference sequence). The CDR3 has 11 amino acids. CDR3 sequence reads: CASSLGREQYV. In nucleotides, the CDR3 is TGTGCCAGCAGCTTAGGCCGCGAGCAGTACGTC.

The genes are TRBV5-1 and TRBJ1-3, with D unresolved. The CDR3 length is 17 residues. Germline CDR1 is SGHRS and CDR2 is YFSETQ. Trimming shortened V by 0 bases and J by 0 bases, and 13 bases separated the two germline ends. This chain's CDR3 is CASSLGGPGSSGNTIYF. CDR3 DNA: TGCGCCAGCAGCTTGGGCGGGCCGGGCAGCTCTGGAAACACCATATATTTT.